The sequence of this T cell receptor beta chain was determined in a study of technical replicates of blood from a handful of donors. V lost 4 bases to trimming and J lost 4 bases; unmatched junction nucleotides: 0. Per the germline V gene, CDR1 is SEHNR and CDR2 is FQNEAQ (reference sequence). CDR3 size: 14 residues. Profiling relied on immunoSEQ multiplex PCR, and the TCRdb table lists in-frame clones only, not all of them. The table lists over 85,000 clones, just under 95% of them singletons. Sequenced sample: T cells isolated from PBMCs. This rearrangement joins TRBV7-9 to TRBJ2-3; 12 bases align to TRBD2. The source of this sequence is a human donor in good health. This chain's CDR3 is CASSWTSGADTQYF. The CDR3, as DNA: TGTGCCAGCAGCTGGACTAGCGGGGCAGATACGCAGTATTTT. The full variable domain, completed using reference TRBV7-9 and TRBJ2-3, is DTGVSQNPRHKITKRGQNVTFRCDPISEHNRLYWYRQTLGQGPEFLTYFQNEAQLEKSRLLSDRFSAERPKGSFSTLEIQRTEQGDSAMYLCASSWTSGADTQYFGPGTRLTVL.